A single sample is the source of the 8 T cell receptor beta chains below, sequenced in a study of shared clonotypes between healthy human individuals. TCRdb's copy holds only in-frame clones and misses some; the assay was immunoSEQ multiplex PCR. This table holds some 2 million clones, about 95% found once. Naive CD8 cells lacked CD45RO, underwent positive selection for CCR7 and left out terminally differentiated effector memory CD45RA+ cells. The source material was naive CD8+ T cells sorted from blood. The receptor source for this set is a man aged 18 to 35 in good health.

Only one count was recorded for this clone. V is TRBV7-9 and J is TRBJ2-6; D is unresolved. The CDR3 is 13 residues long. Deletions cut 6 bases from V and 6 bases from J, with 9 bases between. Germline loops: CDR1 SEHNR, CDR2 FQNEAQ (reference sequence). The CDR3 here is CASSRVEANVLTF. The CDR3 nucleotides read TGTGCCAGCAGTCGGGTAGAGGCCAACGTCCTGACTTTC.

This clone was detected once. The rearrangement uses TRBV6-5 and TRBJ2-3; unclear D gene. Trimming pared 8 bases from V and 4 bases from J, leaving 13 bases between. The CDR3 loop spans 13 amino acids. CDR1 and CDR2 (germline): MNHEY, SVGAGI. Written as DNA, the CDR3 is TGTGCCAGCGCCCAAGAAGAGTCAGATACGCAGTATTTT. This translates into CASAQEESDTQYF.

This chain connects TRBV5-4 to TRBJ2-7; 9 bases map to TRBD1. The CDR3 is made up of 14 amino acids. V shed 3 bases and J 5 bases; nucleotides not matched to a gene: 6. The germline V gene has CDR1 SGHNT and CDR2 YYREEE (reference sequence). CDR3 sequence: CASSSGQGVHEQYF. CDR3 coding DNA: TGTGCCAGCAGCTCGGGACAGGGAGTCCACGAGCAGTACTTC.

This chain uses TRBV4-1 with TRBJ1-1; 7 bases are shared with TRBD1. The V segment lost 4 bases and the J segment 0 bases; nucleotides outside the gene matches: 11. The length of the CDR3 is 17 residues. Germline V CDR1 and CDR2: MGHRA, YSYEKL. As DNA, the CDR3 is TGCGCCAGCAGCCTATCAGGGGGACCTCAACTGAACACTGAAGCTTTCTTT. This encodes CASSLSGGPQLNTEAFF.

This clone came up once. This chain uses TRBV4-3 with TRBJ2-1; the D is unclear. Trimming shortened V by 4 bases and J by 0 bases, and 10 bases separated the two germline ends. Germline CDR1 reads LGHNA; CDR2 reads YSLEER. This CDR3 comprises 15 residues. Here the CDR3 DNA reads TGCGCCAGCAGCCCTCGGGCTAGCTCCTACAATGAGCAGTTCTTC. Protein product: CASSPRASSYNEQFF.

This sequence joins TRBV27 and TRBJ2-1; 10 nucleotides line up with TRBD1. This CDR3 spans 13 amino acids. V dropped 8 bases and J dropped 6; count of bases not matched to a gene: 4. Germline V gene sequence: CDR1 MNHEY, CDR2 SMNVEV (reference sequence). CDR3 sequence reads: CASRWTGGNEQFF. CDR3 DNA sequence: TGTGCCAGCCGATGGACAGGGGGCAATGAGCAGTTCTTC.

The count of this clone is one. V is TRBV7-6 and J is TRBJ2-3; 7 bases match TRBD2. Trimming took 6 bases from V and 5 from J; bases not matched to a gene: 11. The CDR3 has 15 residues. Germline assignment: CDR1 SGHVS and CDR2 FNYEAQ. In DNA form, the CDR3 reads TGTGCCAGCAGTCCCGGGGGAGGGGATGGAGATACGCAGTATTTT. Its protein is CASSPGGGDGDTQYF.

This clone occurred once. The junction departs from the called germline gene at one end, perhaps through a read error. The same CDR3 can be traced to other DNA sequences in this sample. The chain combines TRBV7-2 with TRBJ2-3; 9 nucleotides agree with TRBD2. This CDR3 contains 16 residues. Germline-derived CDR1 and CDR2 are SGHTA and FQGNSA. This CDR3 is CASSQVEREDTDTQYF. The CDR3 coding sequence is TGTGCCAGCAGCCAGGTGGAGCGGGAGGACACAGATACGCAGTACTTT.